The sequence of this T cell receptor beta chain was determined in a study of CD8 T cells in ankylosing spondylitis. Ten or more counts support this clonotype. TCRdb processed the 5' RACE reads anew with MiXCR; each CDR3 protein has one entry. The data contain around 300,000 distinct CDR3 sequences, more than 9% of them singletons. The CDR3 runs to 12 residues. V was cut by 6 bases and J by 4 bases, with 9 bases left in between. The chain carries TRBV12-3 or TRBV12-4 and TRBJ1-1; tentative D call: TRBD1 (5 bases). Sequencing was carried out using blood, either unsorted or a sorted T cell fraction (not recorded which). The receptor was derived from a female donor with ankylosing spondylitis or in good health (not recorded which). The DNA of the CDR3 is TGTGCCAGCAGATCCACAGGCACTGAAGCTTTCTTT. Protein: CASRSTGTEAFF.